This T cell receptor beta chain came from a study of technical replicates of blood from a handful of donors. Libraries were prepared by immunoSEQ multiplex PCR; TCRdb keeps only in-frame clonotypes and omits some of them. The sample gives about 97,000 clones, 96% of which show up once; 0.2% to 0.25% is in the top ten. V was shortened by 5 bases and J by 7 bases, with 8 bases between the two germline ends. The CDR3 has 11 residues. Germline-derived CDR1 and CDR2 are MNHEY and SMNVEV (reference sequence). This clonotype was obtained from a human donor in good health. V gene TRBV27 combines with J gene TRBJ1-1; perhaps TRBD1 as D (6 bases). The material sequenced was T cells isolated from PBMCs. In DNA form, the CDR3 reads TGTGCCAGCAGTACAGGGATTGAAGCTTTCTTT. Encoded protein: CASSTGIEAFF.